This T cell receptor beta chain comes out of a study of blood T cell repertoires in COVID-19. At the level of the study: Sample material is recorded as cDNA or gDNA derived from T cells, B-cell-depleted T cells, or PBMCs.

CDR1 MNHEY and CDR2 SVGEGT come from the germline V gene. This CDR3 comprises 14 residues. The V gene end was trimmed by 6 bases and the J gene end by 6 bases; junction bases not matched to a gene: 6. As processed by the authors: Counts of nucleated cells, estimated from reference gene primer amplification, were obtained. Some clones are missing from TCRdb's copy, which holds only in-frame ones; the method was immunoSEQ multiplex PCR. That table is the source of V, J and clone size, and D and trimming were worked out from the DNA. The repertoire holds approximately 250,000 clones, 70% to 90% seen once, with around 14% in the top ten.

The V call is TRBV6-2 or TRBV6-3, the J call TRBJ2-7; 12 bases map to TRBD1. The sample was peripheral blood. This receptor was obtained from a woman in her 70s with COVID-19, enrolled during active disease. The CDR3 DNA is TGTGCCAGCAGCCTCCGGGACAGGGGGCTCGAGCAGTACTTC. It specifies CASSLRDRGLEQYF.